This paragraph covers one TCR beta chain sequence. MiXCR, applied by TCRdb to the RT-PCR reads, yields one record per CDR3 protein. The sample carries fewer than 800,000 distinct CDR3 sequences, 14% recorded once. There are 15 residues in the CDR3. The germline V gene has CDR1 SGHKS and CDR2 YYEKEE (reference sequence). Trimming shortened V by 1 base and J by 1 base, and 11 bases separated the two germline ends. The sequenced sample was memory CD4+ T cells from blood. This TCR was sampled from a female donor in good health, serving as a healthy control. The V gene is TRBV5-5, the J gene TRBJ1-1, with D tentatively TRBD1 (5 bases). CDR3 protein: CASSLNGGENTEAFF. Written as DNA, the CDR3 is TGTGCCAGCAGCTTGAACGGGGGAGAGAACACTGAAGCTTTCTTT.